This record concerns one TCR beta chain sequence. Original handling: Estimated nucleated cell counts came from reference gene primer amplification. Clones were read by immunoSEQ multiplex PCR, and TCRdb kept only the in-frame ones, dropping some. That table furnishes V, J and clone size, whereas the DNA furnished D and trimming. The sample holds fewer than 250,000 clones, around 82% seen once. The data derive from a study of blood T cell repertoires in COVID-19. The CDR3 totals 13 residues. After removal of 3 bases from V and 14 bases from J, the junction contained 7 bases not matched to a gene. Participants were aged roughly 18 to 95 years, lived in 24 US areas, and enrolled virtually. Cohort assignment relied on participant-reported clinical history.

V gene TRBV12-3 or TRBV12-4 combines with J gene TRBJ2-5, with 12 bases aligning to TRBD2. The sample taken for sequencing was PBMCs or T cells enriched from blood (not recorded which). The receptor was isolated from a woman between 45 and 60 years old who had been exposed to COVID-19. The CDR3 loop is CASSFRTSGVNYF. The CDR3 DNA sequence: TGTGCCAGCAGTTTTAGGACTAGCGGGGTTAATTACTTC.